This T cell receptor (beta chain) emerged from a study of T cells in Graves' hyperthyroidism and ophthalmopathy. The CDR3 is made up of 14 amino acids. The germline V gene encodes CDR1 SEHNR and CDR2 FQNEAQ (reference sequence). Between the trimmed V and J ends, which lost 5 bases and 7 bases, there was a span of 15 bases. RNA transcripts were the template for amplifying TCR beta CDR3 regions. Using the HTBI primer set, a first-round RT-PCR was run on the TCR CDR3. A single record per CDR3 protein comes from TCRdb applying MiXCR to the multiplex PCR reads. Here the sample spans 300,000 to 400,000 distinct CDR3 sequences, over 15% being singletons.

This sequence joins TRBV7-9 and TRBJ2-1; the D gene is possibly TRBD2 (5 bases). Material for sequencing was blood. The TCR sequence derives from a woman aged 45-65 years with Graves' hyperthyroidism. The CDR3 is CASSPGRENNEQFF. The CDR3 DNA reads as TGTGCCAGCAGCCCCGGTAGGGAGAATAATGAGCAGTTCTTC.